This T cell receptor beta chain was identified during a study of T cells expressing NK-cell markers. Looking at the study overall: Repertoires of TCR beta were obtained from T cells sorted as CD3+CD56+NKG2C+, CD3+CD56+NKG2C- and CD3+CD56-NKG2C+.

Study-level findings and limits: The CD3+CD56-NKG2C+ fraction was also led by these clonotypes in a handful of donors.

On this clonotype: Its antigen is undetermined.

Germline CDR1 reads MNHEY; CDR2 reads SMNVEV (reference sequence). The CDR3 consists of 21 residues. Following a re-call of the 5' RACE reads, TCRdb has one entry per CDR3 protein and lacks DNA. The sample totals over 200,000 distinct CDR3 sequences. The sample consisted of blood T cells: a sorted CD56 or NKG2C T cell subset, CD4+ or CD8+ T cells, or bulk PBMC T cells (not recorded which). This chain links TRBV27 with TRBJ2-7; TCRdb picks TRBD2, but there is no DNA to check that call. The sequence came from a man between 18 and 35 years old in good health. The CDR3 loop reads CASSPPPPAGRLAGRSYEQYF.